A selection of T cell receptor beta chains follows, all from one sample in a study of T cell responses to AZD1222 COVID-19 vaccine. The protocol was immunoSEQ multiplex PCR, while the TCRdb copy is restricted to in-frame clones and leaves out a portion. The data show about 150,000 clones, less than 95% seen once. The sample here was peripheral blood, taken 28 days after the second AZD1222 dose. The receptors derive from an adult who received the AZD1222 COVID-19 vaccine. CDR3s include the opening cysteine and the closing phenylalanine or tryptophan. D genes are given only for firm matches. Clone size appears in some rows only: once, few, many, or a class for an expanded clone.

TRBV25-1	TRBJ1-2	once	.	CASSEWEGGYTF	TGTGCCAGCAGTGAATGGGAGGGTGGCTACACCTTC
TRBV2	TRBJ2-7	.	.	CASRQGYEQYF	TGTGCCAGCAGACAGGGCTACGAGCAGTACTTC
TRBV7-2	TRBJ2-7	.	TRBD1	CASSATGFYEQYF	TGTGCCAGCAGCGCGACAGGGTTCTACGAGCAGTACTTC
TRBV28	TRBJ2-7	.	.	CASSLIKGEQYF	TGTGCCAGCAGCCTGATCAAAGGCGAGCAGTACTTC
TRBV25-1	TRBJ2-7	.	.	CASSAGASSYEQYF	TGTGCCAGCAGTGCCGGCGCCTCCTCCTACGAGCAGTACTTC
TRBV5-1	TRBJ1-4	.	TRBD1	CASSDRTGPNEKLFF	TGCGCCAGCAGCGATCGGACAGGGCCTAATGAAAAACTGTTTTTT
TRBV15	TRBJ2-7	.	.	CATSRDRGPYEQYF	TGTGCCACCAGCAGAGATAGGGGCCCCTACGAGCAGTACTTC
TRBV18	TRBJ1-2	.	TRBD1	CASSPLPDTGELNYGYTF	TGTGCCAGCTCACCATTACCCGATACAGGGGAACTTAACTATGGCTACACCTTC
TRBV6-5	TRBJ1-5	once	TRBD1	CASSTTGGGQPQHF	TGTGCCAGCAGTACCACAGGGGGCGGTCAGCCCCAGCATTTT
TRBV19	TRBJ1-4	.	.	CASSDKISTNEKLFF	TGTGCCAGTAGTGACAAGATCTCAACTAATGAAAAACTGTTTTTT
TRBV5-1	TRBJ1-3	.	.	CASSAHSGNTIYF	TGCGCCAGCAGCGCCCACTCTGGAAACACCATATATTTT
TRBV5-3	TRBJ2-5	.	TRBD2	CARSLCCGREFWETQYF	TGTGCCAGAAGCTTGTGTTGTGGGCGGGAGTTTTGGGAGACCCAGTACTTC
TRBV5-1	TRBJ1-2	.	TRBD1	CASSFQGQGLDGYTF	TGCGCCAGCAGCTTCCAGGGACAGGGGTTAGATGGCTACACCTTC
TRBV18	TRBJ1-3	.	.	CASSPPGPLGNTIYF	TGTGCCAGCTCACCACCTGGTCCGCTTGGAAACACCATATATTTT
TRBV9	TRBJ2-1	.	.	CASSALPFTRINEQFF	TGTGCCAGCAGCGCCCTTCCCTTCACTAGAATCAATGAGCAGTTCTTC
TRBV7-9	TRBJ1-6	.	.	CASSLVGSPLHF	TGTGCCAGCAGCTTAGTAGGTTCACCCCTCCACTTT
TRBV23-1	TRBJ1-5	.	TRBD1	CASRWGQFNQPQHF	TGCGCCAGCAGATGGGGACAGTTCAATCAGCCCCAGCATTTT
TRBV29-1	TRBJ1-3	once	.	CSVEEGRTRNTIYF	TGCAGCGTTGAAGAGGGACGCACTCGAAACACCATATATTTT
TRBV7-9	TRBJ2-3	.	.	CASSLQVTGTDTQYF	TGTGCCAGCAGCTTACAGGTGACTGGAACAGATACGCAGTATTTT
TRBV5-6	TRBJ2-2	.	.	CASSAVIGRTGELFF	TGTGCCAGCAGCGCGGTTATCGGACGGACCGGGGAGCTGTTTTTT
TRBV11-2	TRBJ2-3	.	.	CASSFWGRLSTDTQYF	TGTGCCAGCAGCTTTTGGGGCAGGCTAAGCACAGATACGCAGTATTTT
TRBV27	TRBJ1-6	.	TRBD1	CASRDRGDRGSPLHF	TGTGCCAGCCGAGATCGAGGGGACAGGGGTTCACCCCTCCACTTT
TRBV7-2	TRBJ2-3	once	.	CASIKVPYTQYF	TGTGCCAGCATCAAAGTCCCGTATACGCAGTATTTT
TRBV5-4	TRBJ2-3	once	.	CASSLGAGSTDTQYF	TGTGCCAGCAGCTTGGGGGCAGGGAGCACAGATACGCAGTATTTT
TRBV29-1	TRBJ2-5	.	.	CSVDDSTLETQYF	TGCAGCGTTGACGACAGTACACTTGAGACCCAGTACTTC
TRBV5-1	TRBJ2-7	.	.	CASSGQGNYEQYF	TGCGCCAGCAGCGGGCAGGGAAACTACGAGCAGTACTTC
TRBV29-1	TRBJ2-7	.	TRBD2	CSVEIAAGPNYEQYF	TGCAGCGTTGAGATCGCAGCGGGGCCAAACTACGAGCAGTACTTC
TRBV4-3	TRBJ2-2	few	.	CASSQERDLNTGELFF	TGCGCCAGCAGCCAAGAGAGGGACCTGAACACCGGGGAGCTGTTTTTT